This T cell receptor (beta chain) appears in the sequencing data of a study of T cells of healthy individuals. Germline CDR1 MNHEY, CDR2 SMNVEV (reference sequence). Trimming stripped 4 bases from V and 8 bases from J, with 17 bases between. There are 14 residues in the CDR3. This clonotype appeared many times. TCRdb processed the 5' RACE reads anew with MiXCR; each CDR3 protein has one entry. The table records over 40,000 distinct CDR3 sequences, 4.5% of them present only once. The chain is built from TRBV27 and TRBJ2-5; D unresolved. The TCR comes from a human donor in good health. CDR3 sequence: CASSSTPRLNTQYF. The CDR3 bases are TGTGCCAGCAGTTCGACCCCGCGCCTGAATACCCAGTACTTC.